Listed below are T cell receptor beta chains from one sample, sequenced in a study of naive and memory T cell subsets. From the UMI-ligation and nested PCR reads, TCRdb called clonotypes with MiXCR, one entry per CDR3 protein. Of roughly 21,000 distinct CDR3 sequences in the sample, 8% to 13% were seen once. Sequencing input: central memory CD8+ T cells from blood. The source is a human donor in good health. CDR3s include the opening cysteine and the closing phenylalanine or tryptophan. The D gene is left open where the match is weak. Only part of the rows carry a size: once, few, many, or a class if the clone is expanded.

v_gene	j_gene	d_gene	abundance	CDR3nt	CDR3aa
TRBV9	TRBJ1-1	.	many	TGTGCCAGCAGCGCGGACAGCACTGAAGCTTTCTTT	CASSADSTEAFF
TRBV6-2/TRBV6-3	TRBJ2-1	.	.	TGTGCCAGCAGCTCATTCGGGGGAATAGCGGCATCCTCCTACAATGAGCAGTTCTTC	CASSSFGGIAASSYNEQFF
TRBV18	TRBJ2-1	.	.	TGTGCCAGCTCACCCGGACGTAACCGGCAGTTCTTC	CASSPGRNRQFF
TRBV10-1	TRBJ2-5	.	.	TGCGCCACCCGGCGGGAGACCCAGTACTTC	CATRRETQYF
TRBV6-2/TRBV6-3	TRBJ2-6	.	many	TGTGCCACTTGGGGGACACTTCCTTCTGGGGCCAACGTCCTGACTTTC	CATWGTLPSGANVLTF
TRBV7-9	TRBJ1-2	.	.	TGTGCCAGCAGCTCGACTACAGGGCGTCGGTTCGACTATGGCTACACCTTC	CASSSTTGRRFDYGYTF
TRBV28	TRBJ2-3	.	few	TGTGCCAGCAGGATGGTCGCAGCGCATAGCACAGATACGCAGTATTTT	CASRMVAAHSTDTQYF
TRBV7-9	TRBJ2-7	.	.	TGTGCCAGCAGCTTTGGATCCTACGAGCAGTACTTC	CASSFGSYEQYF
TRBV2	TRBJ2-7	.	many	TGTGCCAGCATCGAAGGTCGGGGCAGAAACTACGAGCAGTACTTC	CASIEGRGRNYEQYF
TRBV4-1	TRBJ2-1	TRBD1	few	TGCGCCAGCAGCCAAGATGACAGGGGATCCTACAATGAGCAGTTCTTC	CASSQDDRGSYNEQFF
TRBV28	TRBJ2-7	TRBD1	many	TGTGCCAGCAGGGAAGACAGGGGCGAGCAGTACTTC	CASREDRGEQYF
TRBV28	TRBJ1-4	.	.	TGTGCCAGCACCACTCTCGAAAAGGGGGCAACTAATGAAAAACTGTTTTTT	CASTTLEKGATNEKLFF
TRBV11-2	TRBJ2-1	.	.	TGTGCCAGCAGCAACCCTCGGGCTCCCAATGAGCAGTTCTTC	CASSNPRAPNEQFF
TRBV6-6	TRBJ2-5	.	many	TGTGCCAGCAGTCCCCGGACGGTGTTGGAGACCCAGTACTTC	CASSPRTVLETQYF
TRBV12-3/TRBV12-4	TRBJ2-7	TRBD2	few	TGTGCCAGCAGCTACAGACTAGCGGGAGTCGGCGAGCAGTACTTC	CASSYRLAGVGEQYF
TRBV10-3	TRBJ1-1	.	few	TGTGCCATCAACCCGACAGAGAACACTGAAGCTTTCTTT	CAINPTENTEAFF
TRBV24-1	TRBJ1-2	.	many	TGTGCCACCAGTGCCTCGGGGGAGGGCTACACCTTC	CATSASGEGYTF
TRBV6-5	TRBJ2-7	.	.	TGTGCCAGCAGTCGATACGTCGAAGCTCTCTACGAGCAGTACTTC	CASSRYVEALYEQYF
TRBV20-1	TRBJ2-1	.	many	TGCAGTGCTAGAGGGACAGACACCTACAATGAGCAGTTCTTC	CSARGTDTYNEQFF
TRBV11-2	TRBJ1-5	TRBD1	many	TGTGCCAGCAGCTGGAGGACAGGGCCCGATCAGCCCCAGCATTTT	CASSWRTGPDQPQHF
TRBV4-1	TRBJ1-5	TRBD1	many	TGCGCCAGCAGCCTTGACAGGGGGACAAATCAGCCCCAGCATTTT	CASSLDRGTNQPQHF
TRBV20-1	TRBJ2-2	.	.	TGCAGTGCTCCTGCCCCGGGACGGATAAACACCGGGGAGCTGTTTTTT	CSAPAPGRINTGELFF
TRBV5-6	TRBJ2-7	.	.	TGTGCCAGCAGCTGGGAGACCTACGAGCAGTACTTC	CASSWETYEQYF
TRBV7-2	TRBJ1-5	TRBD1	many	TGTGCCAGCAGCTTAGCGCCTGAGGCCGGACAGGCGATCAGAGGCAATCAGCCCCAGCATTTT	CASSLAPEAGQAIRGNQPQHF
TRBV7-9	TRBJ2-3	TRBD2	.	TGTGCCAGCAGCTTAGGGGATGGGCTAGCGGCTACTAGCACAGATACGCAGTATTTT	CASSLGDGLAATSTDTQYF
TRBV29-1	TRBJ2-7	.	few	TGCAGCGTTGAAGAGCAGCTGCCCTCCTACGAGCAGTACTTC	CSVEEQLPSYEQYF
TRBV10-3	TRBJ2-2	TRBD2	few	TGTGCCATCATCCGGACTAGCGGGGAGAACACCGGGGAGCTGTTTTTT	CAIIRTSGENTGELFF
TRBV6-2/TRBV6-3	TRBJ2-7	.	.	TGTGCCAGCAGTTACTATCCAGACACAGGCTACGAGCAGTACTTC	CASSYYPDTGYEQYF
TRBV6-5	TRBJ2-1	.	few	TGTGCCAGCGGACGAGTAGGTGCCAATGAGCAGTTCTTC	CASGRVGANEQFF
TRBV4-3	TRBJ2-2	.	many	TGCGCCAGCAGCCAAATGTCCCAGAACACCGGGGAGCTGTTTTTT	CASSQMSQNTGELFF
TRBV7-6	TRBJ2-7	.	many	TGTGCCAGCAGCCGGGGACACAACGAGCAGTACTTC	CASSRGHNEQYF
TRBV4-1	TRBJ2-2	.	many	TGCGCCAGCAGCCCAAAATGGACCAACACCGGGGAGCTGTTTTTT	CASSPKWTNTGELFF
TRBV7-9	TRBJ2-1	.	many	TGTGCCAGCAGGGGGGGGCGGGAGTCGTATGGCGGTGAGCAGTTCTTC	CASRGGRESYGGEQFF
TRBV19	TRBJ2-1	.	few	TGTGCCAGTAGCCCCTCCGACCTTGAGCAGTTCTTC	CASSPSDLEQFF
TRBV10-2	TRBJ2-2	TRBD2	many	TGCGCCAGCAGAGCTAGCGGAGCCACCGGGGAGCTGTTTTTT	CASRASGATGELFF
TRBV25-1	TRBJ1-6	.	.	TGTGCCAGCAGTGAAACAGGGTGGGGTTCACCCCTCCACTTT	CASSETGWGSPLHF
TRBV5-4	TRBJ2-7	TRBD1	many	TGTGCCAGCAGCCCGGGGACAGGTATTCCGTACTTC	CASSPGTGIPYF
TRBV28	TRBJ2-7	.	few	TGTGCCAGCAATCGAGTTGGGGAACACGAGCAGTACTTC	CASNRVGEHEQYF
TRBV14	TRBJ2-3	.	.	TGTGCCAGCAGCCAAGTCGATTCGAATACGCAGTATTTT	CASSQVDSNTQYF
TRBV11-2	TRBJ2-7	.	many	TGTGCCAGCAGCTTAAAAGGGCGTCAGTTATACGAGCAGTACTTC	CASSLKGRQLYEQYF
TRBV20-1	TRBJ2-7	.	.	TGCAGTGCTACCGAGGAGGTTACCTACGAGCAGTACTTC	CSATEEVTYEQYF
TRBV5-6	TRBJ2-1	.	few	TGTGCCAGCAGCTTGGGTGGGGTCTGGGGATCCTACAATGAGCAGTTCTTC	CASSLGGVWGSYNEQFF
TRBV2	TRBJ2-7	TRBD2	many	TGTGCCAGCAGTGGACTAGCGGGAGTCTCCTACGAGCAGTACTTC	CASSGLAGVSYEQYF
TRBV24-1	TRBJ1-4	.	many	TGTGCCACCAGTGCGGGACAAGAAGTTGAAAAACTGTTTTTT	CATSAGQEVEKLFF
TRBV5-1	TRBJ2-5	.	many	TGCGCCAGCAGCTTGGAAGCAAGCTGGGAGACCCAGTACTTC	CASSLEASWETQYF
TRBV2	TRBJ2-1	.	few	TGTGCCAGCTCATTGGGGTCGAGGGGAGGTAGTTGGCAGTTCTTC	CASSLGSRGGSWQFF
TRBV12-3/TRBV12-4	TRBJ2-4	.	.	TGTGCCAGCAGTTGCGGAGGGGTCATTCAGTACTTC	CASSCGGVIQYF
TRBV5-6	TRBJ2-5	.	many	TGTGCCAGCAGCTCACAGGAGGAGAGGGGGACCCAGTACTTC	CASSSQEERGTQYF
TRBV29-1	TRBJ1-1	TRBD1	few	TGCAGCGTCCGAGGGGAGTATACAGGGGCCGGTGACACTGAAGCTTTCTTT	CSVRGEYTGAGDTEAFF
TRBV21-1	TRBJ2-3	.	.	TGTGCCAGCAGCCCCGGGGACTCCGGGACTAGCGGGCACACAGATACGCAGTATTTT	CASSPGDSGTSGHTDTQYF